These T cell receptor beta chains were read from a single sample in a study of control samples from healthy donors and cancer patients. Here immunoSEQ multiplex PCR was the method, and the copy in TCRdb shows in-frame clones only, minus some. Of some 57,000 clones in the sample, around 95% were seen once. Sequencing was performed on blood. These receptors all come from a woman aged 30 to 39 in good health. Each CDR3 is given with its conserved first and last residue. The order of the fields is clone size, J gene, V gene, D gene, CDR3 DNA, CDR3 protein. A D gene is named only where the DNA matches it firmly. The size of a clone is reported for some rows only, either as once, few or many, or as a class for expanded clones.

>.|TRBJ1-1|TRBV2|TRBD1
TGTGCCAGCAGTCCCTTTTCCGACAGGGCGGACACTGAAGCTTTCTTT
CASSPFSDRADTEAFF
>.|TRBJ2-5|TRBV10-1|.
TGCGCCAGCAGTGCCCGGGGGCAAGAGACCCAGTACTTC
CASSARGQETQYF
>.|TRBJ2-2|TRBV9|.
TGTGCCAGCAGGGGGGCGCGGGGAAACACCGGGGAGCTGTTTTTT
CASRGARGNTGELFF
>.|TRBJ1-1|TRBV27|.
TGTGCCAGCAGTTTGTCCCAGGGCATGAACACTGAAGCTTTCTTT
CASSLSQGMNTEAFF
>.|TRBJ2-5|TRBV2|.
TGTGCCAGGACGGGAAACCAAGAGACCCAGTACTTC
CARTGNQETQYF
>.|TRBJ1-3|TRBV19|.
TGTGCCGGCGGTGAGAGCTCTGGAAACACCATATATTTT
CAGGESSGNTIYF
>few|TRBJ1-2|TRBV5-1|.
TGCGCCAGCAGCTTCGAGGGCAGTCGTGGCTATGGCTACACCTTC
CASSFEGSRGYGYTF
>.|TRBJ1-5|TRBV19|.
TGTGCCAGTAGTATAGTCCTGTTGGAGCCCCAGCATTTT
CASSIVLLEPQHF
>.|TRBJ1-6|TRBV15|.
TGTGCCACCAGCAGAGATACAGGACAGTCTCCCCTCCACTTT
CATSRDTGQSPLHF
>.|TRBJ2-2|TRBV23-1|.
TGCGCCAGCTGCCGACTAGAGGGACTCCTGAACACCGGGGAGCTGTTTTTT
CASCRLEGLLNTGELFF
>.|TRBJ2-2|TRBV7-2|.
TGTGCCAGCAGCTCCGAGAGACTCCGCCAGAACACCGGGGAGCTGTTTTTT
CASSSERLRQNTGELFF
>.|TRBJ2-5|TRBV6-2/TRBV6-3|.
TGTGCCAGCAGTTACTTACGACAGGGAGGTGGAACGTACCAAGAGACCCAGTACTTC
CASSYLRQGGGTYQETQYF
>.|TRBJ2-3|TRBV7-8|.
TGTGCCAGCAGCTCCGGAAGAGACAACACAGATACGCAGTATTTT
CASSSGRDNTDTQYF
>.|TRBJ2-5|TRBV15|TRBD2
TGTGCCACCAGCAGAGGCAGGAAGCGGGAGGGTCTACTATTGGAGACCCAGTACTTC
CATSRGRKREGLLLETQYF
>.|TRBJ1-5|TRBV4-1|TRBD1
TGCGCCAGCAGCCAGGGGACAGGGCGCAATCAGCCCCAGCATTTT
CASSQGTGRNQPQHF
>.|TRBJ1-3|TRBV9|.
TGTGCCAGCAGCATAGATTCCTCTGGAAACACCATATATTTT
CASSIDSSGNTIYF
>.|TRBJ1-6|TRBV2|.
TGTGCCAGCGGTGGCCACAGGGAAAGCCCTCAGACCCTCCACTTT
CASGGHRESPQTLHF